This TCR beta chain comes out of a study of control samples from healthy donors and cancer patients. Libraries were prepared by immunoSEQ multiplex PCR; TCRdb keeps only in-frame clonotypes and omits some of them. The data show some 140,000 clones, under 90% seen once. The CDR3 runs to 13 residues. Germline CDR1 and CDR2: SGHRS and YFSETQ. The trim removed 3 bases at V and 7 bases at J, leaving 5 bases unmatched. This TCR was recovered from a man between 50 and 59 years old with head and neck cancer. The material sequenced was PBMCs. The V gene is TRBV5-1, the J gene TRBJ2-7, with TRBD1 matching over 9 bases. This CDR3 reads CASSWATGGEQYF. The CDR3 bases are TGCGCCAGCAGCTGGGCGACAGGGGGTGAGCAGTACTTC.